This T cell receptor beta chain was profiled in a study of long-term antiretroviral therapy in people with HIV. At the level of the study: Collection dates of the earliest samples fall about a decade before the 2015 immediate-ART recommendation. Study conclusions and caveats: HIV repertoires spanned tighter CDR3 length ranges than controls did. In samples taken after ART, diversity increased but remained below transplant donor control levels.

Concerning this clone itself: Its antigen remains unidentified.

People in the study who had HIV all got their treatment in the United States. Survey level was the resolution at which the v3.0 immunoSEQ assay ran. Here immunoSEQ multiplex PCR was the method, and the copy in TCRdb shows in-frame clones only, minus some. The table has 30,000 to 40,000 clones, just under 80% seen once; the top ten hold 8% to 9%. The sample in question was unsorted PBMCs, obtained 3.1 years after starting antiretroviral therapy. The sequence derives from a woman aged 45 to 65 with HIV.

The CDR3 DNA sequence: TGTGCCAGTAGTCGACGACATCGAGATCAGCCCCAGCATTTT. Translation gives CASSRRHRDQPQHF. This rearrangement joins TRBV19 to TRBJ1-5; D is undetermined. Trimming cost V 5 bases and J 5 bases, with 13 bases left between them. This CDR3 has 14 residues. CDR1 LNHDA and CDR2 SQIVND come from the germline V gene (reference sequence).